The 6 T cell receptor beta chains reported below all come from one sample, sequenced in a study of blood T cell repertoires in COVID-19 (dated by TCRdb to between 2020 and 2021). The method was the immunoSEQ multiplex PCR assay. TCRdb re-hosts the immuneACCESS table, in-frame sequences only. Its copies lack some clones; in the studies checked, an unresolved V gene accounts for under half of them, and the cause for the rest is not known. In this sample the table shows roughly 380,000 clones, roughly 90% of which occur a single time. The ten largest account for roughly 1.5% of the sample. Specimen: peripheral blood. Receptors originate from a woman aged 40 to 50 with COVID-19, enrolled during active disease.

This sequence joins TRBV3-1 (or the pseudogene TRBV3-2) and TRBJ1-1; 7 nucleotides line up with TRBD1. V lost 5 bases and J lost 11; bases outside the gene matches: 11. Germline CDR1 reads LGHDT; CDR2 reads YNNKEL (reference sequence). This CDR3 is 13 amino acids long. CDR3 sequence reads: CASSFRGEESAFF. The CDR3, as DNA: TGTGCCAGCAGCTTCAGGGGGGAAGAGTCGGCTTTCTTT.

The gene calls are TRBV6-5 and TRBJ1-3; D unresolved. The CDR3 spans 16 residues. V was pared by 0 bases and J by 3 bases, with 12 bases between. Germline V gene data show CDR1 as MNHEY and CDR2 as SVGAGI. The DNA of the CDR3 is TGTGCCAGCAGTTACTCGATGGGGAGCCATGGAAACACCATATATTTT. It translates to CASSYSMGSHGNTIYF.

The rearrangement joins TRBV3-1 (or the pseudogene TRBV3-2) to TRBJ1-5; no firm D call. Germline-derived CDR1 and CDR2 are LGHDT and YNNKEL (reference sequence). This CDR3 has 15 amino acids. V lost 1 base and J lost 3, with 10 bases in between. The CDR3 region has the DNA TGTGCCAGCAGCCAAGTTCACAGCTACAATCAGCCCCAGCATTTT. This translates into CASSQVHSYNQPQHF.

The V gene is TRBV6-4, the J gene TRBJ2-4; 7 positions agree with TRBD2. Germline V gene sequence: CDR1 MRHNA, CDR2 SNTAGT. This CDR3 is 14 amino acids long. V shed 0 bases and J 9 bases; nucleotides not matched to a gene: 5. Here the CDR3 DNA reads TGTGCCAGCAGTGACTCACTAGCGTCGGGCATTCAGTACTTC. Translated: CASSDSLASGIQYF.

The CDR3 protein is CASRPSETGEGSGYTF. The CDR3 DNA sequence: TGTGCCAGCAGGCCCAGTGAGACAGGGGAAGGGAGTGGCTACACCTTC. The J gene is TRBJ1-2, the V gene TRBV6-6; 8 bases are a match to TRBD1. CDR3 size: 16 residues. J lost 7 bases, V lost 6 bases, and 16 bases had no gene match. The V gene's germline CDR1 is MNHNY and CDR2 SVGAGI (reference sequence).

The chain recombines TRBV3-1 (or the pseudogene TRBV3-2) with TRBJ2-2; 8 bases line up with TRBD1. Germline V gene lookup returns CDR1 LGHDT and CDR2 YNNKEL (reference sequence). The CDR3 runs 15 residues. V was pared by 5 bases and J by 4 bases, with 6 bases of the junction left unmatched. The CDR3 reads CASSYFDRGTGELFF. CDR3 DNA sequence: TGTGCCAGCAGCTACTTCGACAGGGGCACCGGGGAGCTGTTTTTT.